Listed below are T cell receptor beta chains from one sample, sequenced in a study of cytomegalovirus exposure and HLA in healthy donors. Generated by immunoSEQ multiplex PCR, the TCRdb table keeps only in-frame clones and is missing some. This table holds roughly 98,000 clones, about 81% found once. Sequencing was done on a sample of PBMCs. These receptors were obtained from a man aged 40-55 years in good health and CMV-seronegative. CDR3s include the opening cysteine and the closing phenylalanine or tryptophan. The D gene is left open where the match is weak. Expanded clones get a size class; other rows say once, few or many, or leave the size out.

>few|NA|TRBJ1-6|TRBV27
TGTGCCAGCAGTTTATACTCCTTGGGGGCGAGGGAGTCACCCCTCCACTTT
CASSLYSLGARESPLHF
>NA|TRBD1|TRBJ2-7|TRBV29-1
TGCAGCGTTCTTAGGACAGGGAGCTCCTACGAGCAGTACTTC
CSVLRTGSSYEQYF
>NA|NA|TRBJ2-7|TRBV6-1
TGTGCCAGCGGGATGACGGCTGGGCTAGCCTACGAGCAGTACTTC
CASGMTAGLAYEQYF
>NA|TRBD1|TRBJ1-1|TRBV12-5
TGTGCTAGTGGTCCCAAAAGGGGACAGGGGAACACTGAAGCTTTCTTT
CASGPKRGQGNTEAFF
>NA|TRBD1|TRBJ2-6|TRBV7-8
TGTGCCAGCAGCAAAGCCGGGACAGGGGGCTCTGGGGCCAACGTCCTGACTTTC
CASSKAGTGGSGANVLTF
>NA|TRBD2|TRBJ2-1|TRBV6-6
TGTGCCAGCAATGTACAGCGGGGCGAGCAGTTCTTC
CASNVQRGEQFF
>NA|TRBD2|TRBJ2-1|TRBV2
TGTGCCAGCAGAAGACTAGCGGGGGGGCCATTCAATGAGCAGTTCTTC
CASRRLAGGPFNEQFF
>NA|NA|TRBJ2-7|TRBV5-1
TGCGCCAGCAGCTTGTACGGTCCCTACGAGCAGTACTTC
CASSLYGPYEQYF
>NA|NA|TRBJ1-6|TRBV6-5
TGTGCCAGCCAACCCAGGGCGGCCTATAATTCACCCCTCCACTTT
CASQPRAAYNSPLHF
>NA|TRBD2|TRBJ2-3|TRBV7-6
TGTGCCAGCAGCTTAGCCGTAGCGGGTGACGGAGTATATACGCAGTATTTT
CASSLAVAGDGVYTQYF
>NA|TRBD1|TRBJ1-6|TRBV25-1
TGTGCCAGCAGTGAGAATACAGGGGGCTCCTATAATTCACCCCTCCACTTT
CASSENTGGSYNSPLHF
>NA|TRBD1|TRBJ1-2|TRBV6-5
TGTGCCAGCAGTTTCGTAAGGGGGCATGGCTACACCTTC
CASSFVRGHGYTF
>NA|TRBD1|TRBJ2-2|TRBV6-5
TGTGCCAGTGGGGGACAGGGGAACACCGGGGAGCTGTTTTTT
CASGGQGNTGELFF
>NA|NA|TRBJ2-2|TRBV5-4
TGTGCCAGCAGCTTGGTGTCAACGGCGAACACCGGGGAGCTGTTTTTT
CASSLVSTANTGELFF
>NA|TRBD1|TRBJ2-7|TRBV18
TGTGCCAGCTCAACCACAGGGGGCAGGACCTACGAGCAGTACTTC
CASSTTGGRTYEQYF
>NA|NA|TRBJ1-4|TRBV4-1
TGCGCCAGCAGCCAGACAGGTTCCAATGAAAAACTGTTTTTT
CASSQTGSNEKLFF
>NA|TRBD1|TRBJ2-4|TRBV28
TGTGCCAGCAGTTTAGGGACAGGGAAAAACATTCAGTACTTC
CASSLGTGKNIQYF
>NA|NA|TRBJ2-5|TRBV7-6
TGTGCCAGCAGCTTAGGGCGTAGCGTCCAGACCCAGTACTTC
CASSLGRSVQTQYF
>NA|TRBD2|TRBJ2-7|TRBV15
TGTGCCACCAGCGTGGGAGGGTTCACCTACGAGCAGTACTTC
CATSVGGFTYEQYF
>once|TRBD2|TRBJ2-7|TRBV2
TGTGCCAGCAGTCCACCTCGACTAGCGGGGGCGGATCGGTACTTC
CASSPPRLAGADRYF
>NA|NA|TRBJ2-5|TRBV5-4
TGTGCCAGCAGCTTGGCTCCCGGGCGGGGTAAAGAGACCCAGTACTTC
CASSLAPGRGKETQYF
>NA|TRBD2|TRBJ2-3|TRBV11-3
TGTGCCAGCAGCCATGGACTAGCGGGGAATGACGATACGCAGTATTTT
CASSHGLAGNDDTQYF
>NA|TRBD1|TRBJ1-5|TRBV19
TGTGCCAGTAATAACGGGGCAGGGGGTAATCAGCCCCAGCATTTT
CASNNGAGGNQPQHF
>NA|TRBD2|TRBJ2-1|TRBV14
TGTGCCAGCAGCCAACTAGGACTAGCGGGGGGTGAGCAGTTCTTC
CASSQLGLAGGEQFF